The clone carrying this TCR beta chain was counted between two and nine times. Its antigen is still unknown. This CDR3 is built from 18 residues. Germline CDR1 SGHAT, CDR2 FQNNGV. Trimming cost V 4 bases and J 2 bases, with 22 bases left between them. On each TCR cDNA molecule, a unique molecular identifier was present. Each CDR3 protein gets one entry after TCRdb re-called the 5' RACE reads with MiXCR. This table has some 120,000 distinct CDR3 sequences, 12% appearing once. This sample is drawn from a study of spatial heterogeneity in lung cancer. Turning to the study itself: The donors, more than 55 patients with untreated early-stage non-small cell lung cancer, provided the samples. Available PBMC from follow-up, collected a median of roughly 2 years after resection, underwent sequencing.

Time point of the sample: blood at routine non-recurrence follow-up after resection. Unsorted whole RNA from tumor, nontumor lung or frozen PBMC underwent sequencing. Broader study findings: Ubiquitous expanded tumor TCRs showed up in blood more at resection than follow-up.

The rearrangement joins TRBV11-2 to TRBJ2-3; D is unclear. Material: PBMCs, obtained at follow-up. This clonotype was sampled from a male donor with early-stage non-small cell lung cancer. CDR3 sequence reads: CASSSLVLGEASTDTQYF. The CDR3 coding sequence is TGTGCCAGCAGCTCACTCGTACTTGGGGAAGCGTCCACAGATACGCAGTATTTT. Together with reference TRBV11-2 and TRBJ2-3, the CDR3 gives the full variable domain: EAGVAQSPRYKIIEKRQSVAFWCNPISGHATLYWYQQILGQGPKLLIQFQNNGVVDDSQLPKDRFSAERLKGVDSTLKIQPAKLEDSAVYLCASSSLVLGEASTDTQYFGPGTRLTVL.